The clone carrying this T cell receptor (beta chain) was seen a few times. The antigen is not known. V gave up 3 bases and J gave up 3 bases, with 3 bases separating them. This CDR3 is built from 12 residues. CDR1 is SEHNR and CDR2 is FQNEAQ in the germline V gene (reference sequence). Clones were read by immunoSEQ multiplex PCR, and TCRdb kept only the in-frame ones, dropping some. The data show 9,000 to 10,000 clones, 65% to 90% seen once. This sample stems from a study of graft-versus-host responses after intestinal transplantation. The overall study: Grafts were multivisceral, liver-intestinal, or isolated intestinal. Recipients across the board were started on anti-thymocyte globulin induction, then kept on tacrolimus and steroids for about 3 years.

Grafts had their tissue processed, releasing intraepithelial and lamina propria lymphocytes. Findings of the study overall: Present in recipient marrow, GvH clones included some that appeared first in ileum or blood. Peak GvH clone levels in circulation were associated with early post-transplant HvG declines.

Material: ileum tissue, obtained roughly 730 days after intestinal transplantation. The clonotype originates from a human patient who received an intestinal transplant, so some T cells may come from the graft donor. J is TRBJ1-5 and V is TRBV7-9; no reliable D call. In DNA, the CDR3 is TGTGCCAGCAGCTTTACCAATCAGCCCCAGCATTTT. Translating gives CASSFTNQPQHF.